Shown below are 30 T cell receptor beta chains from a single sample sequenced in a study of CD8+CD57+ T cells in acquired aplastic anemia. According to the study, genomic DNA was the template for TCR beta VDJ and CDR3 profiling. One entry per CDR3 protein, called by TCRdb with MiXCR from the reads. Of over 40,000 distinct CDR3 sequences listed, about three quarters are singletons. Sample: sorted CD4+, CD8+, or CD8+CD57+ T cells (not recorded which) from PBMCs. The receptors shown here come from a human donor in good health, serving as a control.

V gene TRBV10-3 combines with J gene TRBJ2-7; no reliable D call. Germline assignment: CDR1 ENHRY and CDR2 SYGVKD. The CDR3 is 13 residues long. Trimming stripped 10 bases from V and 2 bases from J, with 15 bases between. This chain's CDR3 is CATRTAPPYEQYF. The CDR3 nucleotides are TGTGCCACCAGGACCGCGCCCCCCTACGAGCAGTACTTC.

J is TRBJ1-1 and V is TRBV19; D is unresolved. The CDR3 sequence is 13 residues long. V was cut by 6 bases and J by 3 bases, with 11 bases left in between. Germline CDR1 and CDR2: LNHDA and SQIVND (reference sequence). CDR3 sequence (DNA): TGTGCCAGTAGATTTTTCGGGGACACTGAAGCTTTCTTT. Translating gives CASRFFGDTEAFF.

This clonotype was counted a single time. The rearrangement uses TRBV24-1 and TRBJ1-5; 7 nucleotides line up with TRBD1. After removal of 2 bases from V and 5 bases from J, the junction contained 2 bases not matched to a gene. Germline CDR1 KGHDR, CDR2 SFDVKD. This CDR3 comprises 14 residues. CDR3 loop: CATSDSTGDQPQHF. The CDR3, as DNA: TGTGCCACCAGTGATTCTACAGGGGATCAGCCCCAGCATTTT.

This sequence joins TRBV10-3 and TRBJ1-1; 12 nucleotides align to TRBD1. Germline CDR1 and CDR2: ENHRY and SYGVKD. Trimming cost V 10 bases and J 7 bases; bases outside gene matches: 10. There are 14 residues in the CDR3. Written as DNA, the CDR3 is TGTGCCAGCAGAGCGGGACAGGGGGCGCTTGAAGCTTTCTTT. This sequence encodes CASRAGQGALEAFF.

In this sample, this clonotype turned up a few times. A junction boundary mismatches the germline segment, possibly from a read error. V gene TRBV7-8 combines with J gene TRBJ2-3; no firm D call. Looked up from germline, CDR1 is SGHVS and CDR2 is FQNEAQ. The CDR3 has 11 amino acids. In DNA, the CDR3 is TGTGCTAGCAGCTCCCCCAATACGCAGTATTTT. This translates into CASSSPNTQYF.

The chain employs TRBV15 and TRBJ2-7; 13 bases are a match to TRBD2. CDR1 and CDR2 from the germline V gene are LNHNV and YYDKDF (reference sequence). The CDR3 has 15 residues. V lost 5 bases to trimming and J lost 6 bases; unmatched junction nucleotides: 7. DNA of the CDR3: TGTGCCACCAGCCGACTAGCGGGAGGTTCCGGCGAGCAGTACTTC. This encodes CATSRLAGGSGEQYF.

The J gene is TRBJ1-4, the V gene TRBV7-8, with no clear D. Trimming shortened V by 2 bases and J by 7 bases, and 11 bases separated the two germline ends. The CDR3 spans 14 residues. Germline CDR1 reads SGHVS; CDR2 reads FQNEAQ. CDR3 nucleotides: TGTGCCAGCAGCTTAAAGCGGAGAGTTGAAAAACTGTTTTTT. Its protein is CASSLKRRVEKLFF.

The V gene is TRBV10-3, the J gene TRBJ2-3; 7 bases line up with TRBD2. The germline V gene has CDR1 ENHRY and CDR2 SYGVKD. CDR3 length: 17 residues. V was pared by 4 bases and J by 2 bases, with 12 bases of the junction left unmatched. CDR3 DNA: TGTGCCATCAGTGGTTCGTGGGGGGGAGGCCCCACAGATACGCAGTATTTT. Its protein product is CAISGSWGGGPTDTQYF.

The chain recombines TRBV10-3 with TRBJ1-1; the D gene is possibly TRBD1 (5 bases). The CDR3 runs 15 residues. Deletions cut 6 bases from V and 5 bases from J, with 19 bases between. Germline V gene data show CDR1 as ENHRY and CDR2 as SYGVKD. CDR3 nucleotides: TGTGCCATCAGCCACGGGGACCTATCACGGACTGAAGCTTTCTTT. This encodes CAISHGDLSRTEAFF.

The chain links TRBV20-1 to TRBJ2-7, with a possible D match to TRBD2 (6 bases). The V end lost 0 bases, the J end lost 5 bases, and 11 bases lay between the germline ends. The CDR3 covers 13 residues. The germline gives CDR1 DFQATT, CDR2 SNEGSKA (reference sequence). The CDR3 sequence: CSARDGGNDEQYF. CDR3 DNA sequence: TGCAGTGCTAGAGATGGAGGGAACGACGAGCAGTACTTC.

This clonotype was picked up a small number of times. This chain uses TRBV9 with TRBJ1-1; no reliable D call. Germline V gives CDR1 SGDLS, CDR2 YYNGEE. The CDR3 extends over 13 amino acids. The germline V and J ends were trimmed by 3 bases and 0 bases, with 6 bases remaining between them. The chain's CDR3 is CASSEQLNTEAFF. In DNA form, the CDR3 reads TGTGCCAGCAGCGAACAGCTGAACACTGAAGCTTTCTTT.

V gene TRBV12-3 or TRBV12-4 combines with J gene TRBJ1-2; TRBD1 matches 8 bases. The trim removed 5 bases at V and 5 bases at J, leaving 4 bases unmatched. This CDR3 comprises 13 residues. Written as DNA, the CDR3 is TGTGCCAGCAGTCCACGACAGGGGTATGGCTACACCTTC. Its translation: CASSPRQGYGYTF.

This rearrangement joins TRBV20-1 to TRBJ2-7, with 9 bases matching TRBD1. The germline CDR1 and CDR2 sequences are DFQATT and SNEGSKA (reference sequence). The CDR3 has 14 amino acids. Trimming cost V 3 bases and J 2 bases; bases outside gene matches: 5. CDR3 bases: TGCAGTGCTAGTTCCGGGACAGGGCCCTACGAGCAGTACTTC. It specifies CSASSGTGPYEQYF.

The chain combines TRBV20-1 with TRBJ2-1; D gene uncertain. V was trimmed by 1 base and J by 4 bases, leaving 8 bases between them. The germline V gene has CDR1 DFQATT and CDR2 SNEGSKA (reference sequence). CDR3 length: 13 amino acids. In nucleotides, the CDR3 is TGCAGTGCTAGAGGAACGCCTTACAATGAGCAGTTCTTC. Encoded protein: CSARGTPYNEQFF.

The chain is built from TRBV29-1 and TRBJ2-2, with a tentative D call TRBD1 (6 bases). Looked up from germline, CDR1 is SQVTM and CDR2 is ANQGSEA. The CDR3 is 13 amino acids. Trimming shortened V by 6 bases and J by 0 bases, and 8 bases separated the two germline ends. The CDR3 DNA is TGCAGCGTGTGGACAGCGAACACCGGGGAGCTGTTTTTT. It yields the protein CSVWTANTGELFF.

This clonotype was detected many times. CDR3: CAWHRGEAEQYF. In DNA, the CDR3 is TGTGCCTGGCACAGGGGGGAGGCCGAGCAGTACTTC. The V gene is TRBV30, the J gene TRBJ2-7; 8 bases are a match to TRBD1. Germline V gives CDR1 GTSNPN, CDR2 SVGIG (reference sequence). V was clipped by 5 bases and J by 6 bases; unmatched bases: 6. The CDR3 has 12 residues.

The V call is TRBV20-1, the J call TRBJ2-7; D may be TRBD1 (6 bases). The CDR3 spans 13 residues. Germline V gives CDR1 DFQATT, CDR2 SNEGSKA (reference sequence). Trimming removed 3 bases from V and 2 bases from J, with 11 bases in between. The CDR3 coding sequence is TGCAGTGCTAGGCACAGGGAGCCCTACGAGCAGTACTTC. It codes for CSARHREPYEQYF.

The rearrangement links TRBV19 to TRBJ2-1; possible D gene TRBD2, 6 bases. V gave up 5 bases and J gave up 7 bases, with 12 bases separating them. The CDR3 length is 13 residues. CDR1 and CDR2 (germline): LNHDA, SQIVND (reference sequence). CDR3 coding DNA: TGTGCCAGTAGTCCCCAGGGACTTAATGAGCAGTTCTTC. It encodes CASSPQGLNEQFF.

V usage is TRBV2 and J usage is TRBJ1-4, with 10 nucleotides matching TRBD1. The CDR3 is made up of 15 amino acids. Per germline, CDR1 SNHLY and CDR2 FYNNEI. Trimming cost V 10 bases and J 5 bases; bases outside gene matches: 10. CDR3: CANRPGTGENEKLFF. The CDR3 nucleotides are TGTGCCAACAGGCCCGGGACAGGGGAGAATGAAAAACTGTTTTTT.

V is TRBV15 and J is TRBJ1-2; D call uncertain. The V end lost 1 base, the J end lost 14 bases, and 14 bases lay between the germline ends. The germline V gene encodes CDR1 LNHNV and CDR2 YYDKDF (reference sequence). The CDR3 length is 12 residues. CDR3 nucleotides: TGTGCCACCAGCAGAGTTTTAGGCGGGGAAACCTTC. Protein: CATSRVLGGETF. The full variable domain, its missing parts supplied by reference TRBV15 and TRBJ1-2, is DAMVIQNPRYQVTQFGKPVTLSCSQTLNHNVMYWYQQKSSQAPKLLFHYYDKDFNNEADTPDNFQSRRPNTSFCFLDIRSPGLGDTAMYLCATSRVLGGETFGSGTRLTVV.

Of note for this clonotype: Compared with germline, one end of the junction differs, possibly owing to a read error. This chain links TRBV5-1 with TRBJ2-2; no definite D call. The CDR3 loop spans 14 amino acids. Per germline, CDR1 SGHRS and CDR2 YFSETQ. CDR3 amino acids: CASSLATLTGELFF. In DNA, the CDR3 is TGCGCTAGCAGCTTGGCGACACTCACCGGGGAGCTGTTTTTT.

This chain connects TRBV2 to TRBJ1-2; D is unresolved. V was pared by 6 bases and J by 8 bases, with 10 bases between. Germline V lookup: CDR1 SNHLY, CDR2 FYNNEI. There are 11 residues in the CDR3. The CDR3 region is CASRYSLGYTF. The CDR3 DNA reads TGTGCCAGCAGATATTCATTGGGCTACACCTTC.

V is TRBV5-1 and J is TRBJ2-1, with TRBD2 matching over 7 bases. With V trimmed by 5 bases and J by 7 bases, 3 bases remained unmatched. CDR1 SGHRS and CDR2 YFSETQ come from the germline V gene. The CDR3 length is 12 residues. CDR3 loop: CASRPGGNEQFF. The CDR3 DNA follows: TGCGCCAGCAGACCCGGGGGGAATGAGCAGTTCTTC.

J is TRBJ1-1 and V is TRBV19, with a tentative D call TRBD1 (6 bases). The V end lost 4 bases, the J end lost 1 base, and 7 bases lay between the germline ends. This CDR3 has 13 amino acids. CDR1 is LNHDA, CDR2 SQIVND, per germline (reference sequence). As DNA, the CDR3 is TGTGCCAGTAGTAACAGGGAGAACACTGAAGCTTTCTTT. Its translation is CASSNRENTEAFF.

The V gene is TRBV5-1, the J gene TRBJ2-7, with 8 positions matching TRBD2. The V gene's germline CDR1 is SGHRS and CDR2 YFSETQ. The CDR3 loop spans 15 amino acids. V shed 0 bases and J 3 bases; nucleotides not matched to a gene: 5. The CDR3 sequence: CASSLAEAGVYEQYF. The CDR3 region has the DNA TGCGCCAGCAGCTTGGCCGAAGCGGGGGTCTACGAGCAGTACTTC.

Turning to this clonotype: A read error is likely, as this CDR3 ends without the conserved phenylalanine or tryptophan. The chain recombines TRBV19 with TRBJ2-7, with D tentatively TRBD2 (7 bases). This CDR3 is built from 15 residues. Germline CDR1 LNHDA, CDR2 SQIVND (reference sequence). V was clipped by 3 bases and J by 2 bases, with 14 bases between them. This CDR3 reads CASSIYGGTTYEQYL. The CDR3 nucleotides are TGTGCCAGTAGTATTTACGGGGGGACAACCTACGAGCAGTACCTC.

V usage is TRBV29-1 and J usage is TRBJ1-1, with D tentatively TRBD1 (5 bases). This CDR3 contains 12 residues. Germline V gives CDR1 SQVTM, CDR2 ANQGSEA. CDR3: CTSTRQTNEAFF. The CDR3 DNA sequence: TGCACCTCGACCCGACAGACCAATGAAGCTTTCTTT.

This clonotype has a single count. The J gene is TRBJ2-1, the V gene TRBV24-1, with D tentatively TRBD1 (5 bases). The CDR3 consists of 15 residues. Trimming removed 11 bases from V and 5 bases from J, with 21 bases in between. CDR1 and CDR2 (germline): KGHDR, SFDVKD. The CDR3 nucleotides read TGTGCCAGCGAAGGACACGGGTCAATCGACAATGAGCAGTTCTTC. This translates into CASEGHGSIDNEQFF.

The gene calls are TRBV15 and TRBJ1-1; D perhaps matches TRBD1 (5 bases). CDR1 is LNHNV and CDR2 is YYDKDF in the germline V gene (reference sequence). The CDR3 is 16 amino acids. V shed 5 bases and J shed 1 base, with 17 bases lying between them. CDR3 sequence reads: CATSSTRVGGNTEAFF. As DNA, the CDR3 is TGTGCCACCAGCTCAACTCGGGTCGGGGGGAACACTGAAGCTTTCTTT. Filled out from reference TRBV15 and TRBJ1-1, the complete variable domain reads DAMVIQNPRYQVTQFGKPVTLSCSQTLNHNVMYWYQQKSSQAPKLLFHYYDKDFNNEADTPDNFQSRRPNTSFCFLDIRSPGLGDTAMYLCATSSTRVGGNTEAFFGQGTRLTVV.

About this clonotype itself: The junction and the germline gene differ at one end; a read error may be behind it. This chain uses TRBV7-9 with TRBJ2-7, with unresolved D. This CDR3 region has 11 residues. The germline CDR1 and CDR2 sequences are SEHNR and FQNEAQ (reference sequence). The CDR3 coding sequence is TGTGCCAGCAGCGAAAGCTACGAGCAGTCCTTC. Translating it yields CASSESYEQSF.